This T cell receptor (beta chain) came from a study of cytomegalovirus exposure and HLA in healthy donors. CDR1 and CDR2 (germline): GTSNPN, SVGIG (reference sequence). The CDR3 runs 13 residues. V lost 0 bases and J lost 7, with 12 bases in between. Clones were sequenced by immunoSEQ multiplex PCR, and TCRdb holds only the in-frame ones, with some missing. The table has 130,000 or so clones, roughly nine tenths seen once. The TCR originated in a woman aged 18-35 years in good health and CMV-seropositive. The gene calls are TRBV30 and TRBJ1-2; perhaps TRBD1 as D (5 bases). The sample consisted of PBMCs. DNA of the CDR3: TGTGCCTGGAGTGTAGGGGTCGCCACTGGCTACACCTTC. Protein product: CAWSVGVATGYTF.